The TCR beta chain under discussion was sequenced for a study of beta chain features in type 1 diabetes. The CDR3 extends over 14 amino acids. Trimming took 0 bases from V and 4 from J, leaving 10 bases between them. The germline V gene encodes CDR1 SGHDT and CDR2 YYEEEE. A CD45RO/CCR7/CD25/CD127/CD95/CD27 panel sorted naive, central memory, regulatory and stem cell-like memory CD4+ cells. The investigators reverse transcribed all of the isolated RNA, so they sequenced expressed TCRB transcripts. Measured with immunoSEQ multiplex PCR; TCRdb has only the in-frame clones, and not every one. The table has 900,000 or so clones, 15% to 20% seen once.

This receptor was taken from a young woman in good health. V and J are TRBV5-6 and TRBJ1-2; possible D gene TRBD1, 5 bases. The specimen was naive CD4+ T cells from blood. This CDR3 reads CASSLDAGFYGYTF. For the CDR3, the DNA is TGTGCCAGCAGCTTGGACGCAGGGTTCTATGGCTACACCTTC. Full variable domain (rest looked up from reference TRBV5-6 and TRBJ1-2): DAGVTQSPTHLIKTRGQQVTLRCSPKSGHDTVSWYQQALGQGPQFIFQYYEEEERQRGNFPDRFSGHQFPNYSSELNVNALLLGDSALYLCASSLDAGFYGYTFGSGTRLTVV.